These 30 T cell receptor beta chains came from one sample sequenced in a study of OX40 agonist ivuxolimab in advanced cancers. Some clones are missing from TCRdb's copy, which holds only in-frame ones; the method was immunoSEQ multiplex PCR. The sample includes tens of thousands of clones, 89% of them seen just once. The specimen comprised CD4+ or CD8+ T cells sorted from blood, sampled in a trial of the OX40 agonist ivuxolimab. These TCRs come from an adult with an advanced solid tumor such as melanoma, head and neck, liver or kidney cancer.

The chain links TRBV4-3 to TRBJ2-7, with 10 bases lining up with TRBD1. Germline CDR1 is LGHNA and CDR2 is YSLEER. This CDR3 comprises 15 residues. V was pared by 1 base and J by 3 bases, with 3 bases of the junction left unmatched. The CDR3 loop is CASSQGDRGYYEQYF. For the CDR3, the DNA is TGCGCCAGCAGCCAAGGGGACAGGGGCTACTACGAGCAGTACTTC.

A note on this clone: Other nucleotide sequences from this sample produce the same CDR3. The genes are TRBV30 and TRBJ1-2; D gene ambiguous. Germline V gene data show CDR1 as GTSNPN and CDR2 as SVGIG (reference sequence). This CDR3 is built from 11 residues. Between the trimmed V and J ends, which lost 0 bases and 8 bases, there was a span of 7 bases. DNA for the CDR3: TGTGCCTGGAGTGTATTATCGGGCTACACCTTC. It codes for CAWSVLSGYTF. Full variable domain (outside the CDR3, taken from reference TRBV30 and TRBJ1-2): SQTIHQWPATLVQPVGSPLSLECTVEGTSNPNLYWYRQAAGRGLQLLFYSVGIGQISSEVPQNLSASRPQDRQFILSSKKLLLSDSGFYLCAWSVLSGYTFGSGTRLTVV.

The genes are TRBV6-1 and TRBJ1-5; D gene ambiguous. There are 14 residues in the CDR3. The germline gives CDR1 MNHNS, CDR2 SASEGT. Trimming removed 3 bases at V and 7 bases at J, with 13 bases between. In DNA, the CDR3 is TGTGCCAGCAGTGAGACGGGAAGAGGACAGCCCCAGCATTTT. Translating it yields CASSETGRGQPQHF.

The V call is TRBV5-6, the J call TRBJ2-3; D is ambiguous. CDR1 and CDR2 from the germline V gene are SGHDT and YYEEEE. The length of the CDR3 is 16 residues. Trimming took off 6 bases at V and 6 bases at J, with 23 bases between the two ends. CDR3 in amino acids: CASNIGRYMGSDTQYF. CDR3 nucleotides: TGTGCCAGCAACATTGGACGATACATGGGTTCGGATACGCAGTATTTT.

In DNA, the CDR3 is TGTGCCAGCAGCTTATTCAATGAGCAGTTCTTC. Its translation: CASSLFNEQFF. The V call is TRBV7-9, the J call TRBJ2-1; D remains ambiguous. This CDR3 contains 11 residues. Germline V lookup: CDR1 SEHNR, CDR2 FQNEAQ (reference sequence). With 2 bases removed from V and 6 bases from J, the gap between germline ends came to 2 bases. The whole variable domain, filled in from reference TRBV7-9 and TRBJ2-1, reads DTGVSQNPRHKITKRGQNVTFRCDPISEHNRLYWYRQTLGQGPEFLTYFQNEAQLEKSRLLSDRFSAERPKGSFSTLEIQRTEQGDSAMYLCASSLFNEQFFGPGTRLTVL.

CDR3 protein: CASSQIAGGLSYNEQFF. CDR3 nucleotide sequence: TGCGCCAGCAGCCAGATAGCGGGGGGGCTCTCCTACAATGAGCAGTTCTTC. The genes are TRBV4-3 and TRBJ2-1, with 11 bases that match TRBD2. Trimming removed 3 bases from V and 0 bases from J; junction bases left unmatched: 4. In germline, CDR1 is LGHNA, CDR2 YSLEER. The CDR3 sequence is 17 residues long.

This chain uses TRBV15 with TRBJ2-3; a possible D gene is TRBD2 (6 bases). Germline V lookup: CDR1 LNHNV, CDR2 YYDKDF (reference sequence). The CDR3 totals 15 residues. Between the trimmed V and J ends, which lost 1 base and 2 bases, there was a span of 10 bases. CDR3 nucleotides: TGTGCCACCAGCAGAGCTCGGGGGAACACAGATACGCAGTATTTT. Translation gives CATSRARGNTDTQYF.

This chain connects TRBV29-1 to TRBJ2-3; no reliable D call. Germline values: CDR1 SQVTM, CDR2 ANQGSEA. CDR3 length: 14 amino acids. Deletions cut 2 bases from V and 2 bases from J, with 11 bases between. Here the CDR3 DNA reads TGCAGCGTTGAAAGGGCAGGCCTCACAGATACGCAGTATTTT. It translates to CSVERAGLTDTQYF.

The V gene is TRBV5-1, the J gene TRBJ2-1, with D maybe TRBD2 (6 bases). V dropped 4 bases and J dropped 9 bases, with 20 bases sitting between them. Germline CDR1 is SGHRS and CDR2 is YFSETQ. CDR3 length: 15 residues. The DNA of the CDR3 is TGCGCCAGCAGCATAACCGGGACCGGGCGGGGTGAGCAGTTCTTC. Its translation: CASSITGTGRGEQFF.

V is TRBV7-8 and J is TRBJ2-3; tentative D call: TRBD1 (6 bases). The CDR3 has 14 amino acids. Trimming shortened V by 0 bases and J by 4 bases, and 8 bases separated the two germline ends. CDR1 and CDR2 (germline): SGHVS, FQNEAQ. CDR3 residues: CASSLAYRADTQYF. As DNA, the CDR3 is TGTGCCAGCAGCTTAGCGTACAGGGCAGATACGCAGTATTTT.

The CDR3 protein is CASRSDIYTGELFF. The CDR3 DNA is TGTGCCAGCAGGAGTGACATCTACACCGGGGAGCTGTTTTTT. The V gene is TRBV28, the J gene TRBJ2-2; D is unresolved. V lost 6 bases and J lost 3, with 11 bases in between. This CDR3 is 14 amino acids long. Germline V gene sequence: CDR1 MDHEN, CDR2 SYDVKM.

The chain has TRBV7-2 and TRBJ2-5; D is unresolved. The CDR3 runs to 13 residues. V gave up 1 base and J gave up 3 bases, with 6 bases separating them. Germline V gene data show CDR1 as SGHTA and CDR2 as FQGNSA. The CDR3 here is CASSLGGEETQYF. The CDR3 nucleotides are TGTGCCAGCAGCTTAGGGGGTGAAGAGACCCAGTACTTC.

This chain uses TRBV10-3 with TRBJ2-1; 11 bases agree with TRBD1. Unmatched junction bases numbered 6, after V lost 7 bases and J lost 7 bases. Germline V CDR1 and CDR2: ENHRY, SYGVKD. CDR3 size: 14 residues. The CDR3 region has the DNA TGTGCCATCAAAGGACAGGGGGCTTGGAATGAGCAGTTCTTC. It translates to CAIKGQGAWNEQFF.

The V call is TRBV6-1, the J call TRBJ1-1; weak D call: TRBD1 (5 bases). Trimming left V 7 bases short and J 1 base short, with 10 bases between. The CDR3 spans 13 residues. Germline V lookup: CDR1 MNHNS, CDR2 SASEGT. The CDR3: CASTLRENTEAFF. The CDR3 nucleotides are TGTGCCAGCACCCTCAGGGAGAACACTGAAGCTTTCTTT.

The chain is built from TRBV30 and TRBJ1-2; no reliable D call. Germline lookup yields CDR1 GTSNPN and CDR2 SVGIG (reference sequence). Trimming shortened V by 3 bases and J by 4 bases, and 15 bases separated the two germline ends. CDR3 length: 14 residues. Written as DNA, the CDR3 is TGTGCCTGGAGCCTCGGCCCCGGAGCCTATGGCTACACCTTC. Translation: CAWSLGPGAYGYTF.

J is TRBJ2-7 and V is TRBV5-6; 10 bases are shared with TRBD2. The V gene end was trimmed by 0 bases and the J gene end by 4 bases; junction bases not matched to a gene: 4. Germline CDR1 SGHDT, CDR2 YYEEEE. CDR3 size: 15 residues. The CDR3 protein is CASSLEAGGLYEQYF. DNA of the CDR3: TGTGCCAGCAGCTTGGAAGCGGGGGGGCTTTACGAGCAGTACTTC.

This sequence joins TRBV4-3 and TRBJ1-5; no firm D call. The CDR3 is 14 residues long. The V end lost 0 bases, the J end lost 3 bases, and 6 bases lay between the germline ends. Germline CDR1 LGHNA, CDR2 YSLEER. CDR3 coding DNA: TGCGCCAGCAGCCAAGAACGATTCAATCAGCCCCAGCATTTT. Translation gives CASSQERFNQPQHF.

This clone was seen once. The CDR3 sequence is CASQGEYLDYGYTF. The CDR3 DNA is TGTGCCAGCCAGGGGGAGTACTTGGACTATGGCTACACCTTC. The genes are TRBV19 and TRBJ1-2, with 7 bases fitting TRBD1. The junction had 10 bases not matched to a gene; V was cut back by 9 bases and J by 3 bases. CDR3 length equals 14 residues. Germline CDR1 LNHDA, CDR2 SQIVND (reference sequence).

This clone was picked up one time. This chain links TRBV29-1 with TRBJ2-5; D gene uncertain. This CDR3 region has 12 residues. V gave up 6 bases and J gave up 5 bases, with 13 bases separating them. Germline CDR1 is SQVTM and CDR2 is ANQGSEA. DNA for the CDR3: TGCAGCGTCCTCATATTCGGGGAGACCCAGTACTTC. This translates into CSVLIFGETQYF.

This sequence joins TRBV13 and TRBJ2-2; 7 bases align to TRBD2. The CDR3 is 16 amino acids. The germline CDR1 and CDR2 sequences are PRHDT and FYEKMQ (reference sequence). V lost 3 bases and J lost 4; bases outside the gene matches: 8. CDR3 amino acids: CASSFLAGASTGELFF. The CDR3 DNA reads as TGTGCCAGCAGCTTCCTGGCGGGAGCTAGCACCGGGGAGCTGTTTTTT.

CDR3 DNA: TGCAGCGTTTCTCCGGGGGGGATCTACGAGCAGTACTTC. Translation gives CSVSPGGIYEQYF. The chain links TRBV29-1 to TRBJ2-7; 8 bases are shared with TRBD2. The germline V gene has CDR1 SQVTM and CDR2 ANQGSEA. This CDR3 comprises 13 residues. The V and J ends lost 5 bases and 3 bases, in that order; junction bases with no gene match: 6.

V usage is TRBV7-2 and J usage is TRBJ2-3; the D gene is possibly TRBD2 (5 bases). The CDR3 length is 14 residues. CDR1 and CDR2 (germline): SGHTA, FQGNSA. Trimming left V 1 base short and J 7 bases short, with 12 bases between. CDR3 in DNA: TGTGCCAGCAGCTTAGGAGGGCCCCGCAATACGCAGTATTTT. Translating it yields CASSLGGPRNTQYF.

This clone was found a few times. This CDR3 is also generated by other DNA sequences in the sample. The rearrangement links TRBV2 to TRBJ1-1, with D unresolved. There are 13 residues in the CDR3. Deletions cut 2 bases from V and 1 base from J, with 5 bases between. Looked up from germline, CDR1 is SNHLY and CDR2 is FYNNEI. The CDR3 DNA reads TGTGCCAGCAGTGAACTCCCGAACACTGAAGCTTTCTTT. Residues: CASSELPNTEAFF.

The V and J genes are TRBV6-6 and TRBJ2-5; D remains unclear. This CDR3 is built from 12 residues. Germline values: CDR1 MNHNY, CDR2 SVGAGI (reference sequence). Trimming stripped 7 bases from V and 1 base from J, with 7 bases between. The CDR3 DNA reads TGTGCCAGCAACCCGTCCCAAGAGACCCAGTACTTC. It encodes CASNPSQETQYF.

The chain is built from TRBV10-3 and TRBJ1-6, with a possible D match to TRBD1 (6 bases). Germline-derived CDR1 and CDR2 are ENHRY and SYGVKD. This CDR3 has 13 residues. V gave up 10 bases and J gave up 8 bases, with 15 bases separating them. The DNA of the CDR3 is TGTGCCACAAAACAGGGAGGTGATTCACCCCTCCACTTT. Its translation: CATKQGGDSPLHF.

To note about this clone: Other DNA sequences in this specimen translate into the identical CDR3. The chain recombines TRBV7-2 with TRBJ2-7, with TRBD1 matching over 9 bases. V lost 1 base and J lost 2; bases outside the gene matches: 3. Germline V CDR1 and CDR2: SGHTA, FQGNSA. This CDR3 spans 15 amino acids. As DNA, the CDR3 is TGTGCCAGCAGCTTAGGGGGACAGGGAGCCTACGAGCAGTACTTC. It is translated as CASSLGGQGAYEQYF.

The chain couples TRBV29-1 to TRBJ2-7, with D uncertain. V was shortened by 2 bases and J by 5 bases, with 22 bases between the two germline ends. Germline CDR1 reads SQVTM; CDR2 reads ANQGSEA. CDR3 length: 16 residues. Here the CDR3 DNA reads TGCAGCGTTGAAACGATCTCTTGGACGCCCACTAACGAGCAGTACTTC. Encoded protein: CSVETISWTPTNEQYF.

This chain uses TRBV10-3 with TRBJ2-5; the D is unclear. V was trimmed by 4 bases and J by 5 bases, leaving 8 bases between them. Germline CDR1 is ENHRY and CDR2 is SYGVKD. The CDR3 has 12 amino acids. This CDR3 reads CAISATAETQYF. The CDR3 DNA sequence: TGTGCCATCAGTGCTACAGCGGAGACCCAGTACTTC.

This sequence joins TRBV7-2 and TRBJ2-2; D uncertain. Trimming cost V 0 bases and J 12 bases, with 11 bases left between them. Germline lookup yields CDR1 SGHTA and CDR2 FQGNSA. There are 13 residues in the CDR3. The CDR3 DNA sequence: TGTGCCAGCAGCTTAGCGCGCGGCGGTCAGCTGTTTTTT. Amino acid sequence: CASSLARGGQLFF.

V usage is TRBV30 and J usage is TRBJ2-3; 8 bases are shared with TRBD1. Germline-derived CDR1 and CDR2 are GTSNPN and SVGIG (reference sequence). The CDR3 is 12 amino acids. V lost 8 bases, J lost 6 bases, and 7 bases stayed unmatched. CDR3 sequence reads: CAQGQGGDTQYF. CDR3 sequence (DNA): TGTGCCCAAGGACAGGGTGGGGATACGCAGTATTTT. Drawing the rest from reference TRBV30 and TRBJ2-3, the complete variable domain is SQTIHQWPATLVQPVGSPLSLECTVEGTSNPNLYWYRQAAGRGLQLLFYSVGIGQISSEVPQNLSASRPQDRQFILSSKKLLLSDSGFYLCAQGQGGDTQYFGPGTRLTVL.